This T cell receptor (beta chain) was profiled in a study of T cell repertoires in cytomegalovirus infection. At the level of the study: Through public TCR beta signatures, both CMV infection and matching HLA type were indicated.

Study results and limitations: Summed frequency of public TCR beta families distinguished CMV carriers with the relevant HLA. Clonotypes of TCR beta that were HLA-C-restricted and CMV-specific dominated the ex vivo response.

The CDR3 has 16 residues. CDR1 is KGHSH, CDR2 LQKENI, per germline. Trimming removed 3 bases from V and 7 bases from J, with 21 bases in between. This clonotype was counted between two and nine times. Its target is unknown. TCRdb reprocessed the reads with MiXCR, giving one entry per CDR3 protein. The repertoire includes fewer than 300,000 distinct CDR3 sequences, about 25% of them detected once, and over 11% sits in the top ten. Material: PBMCs. This TCR came from a human donor in good health (CMV status not recorded). Some clones in this sample may be carry-over from other donors' samples. The V call is TRBV18, the J call TRBJ1-1, with D maybe TRBD1 (6 bases). The CDR3 DNA reads as TGTGCCAGCTCACCTACATATCAGGGGCGTAGGAATGAAGCTTTCTTT. Protein: CASSPTYQGRRNEAFF.